The TCR beta chain described here comes from a study of T cell responses to AZD1222 COVID-19 vaccine. Note on this clone: The same CDR3 can be traced to other DNA sequences in this sample.

The method was immunoSEQ multiplex PCR; TCRdb's version includes in-frame clones alone and lacks a portion of them. Of approximately 150,000 clones in the sample, 85% to 95% were seen once. Deletions cut 1 base from V and 4 bases from J, with 11 bases between. The CDR3 covers 15 residues. CDR1 LGHDT and CDR2 YNNKEL come from the germline V gene (reference sequence). This material consisted of peripheral blood, taken on day 0 of MenACWY control vaccination. This sequence originates from an adult in good health. This chain connects TRBV3-1 (or the pseudogene TRBV3-2) to TRBJ1-3; D perhaps matches TRBD1 (5 bases). The DNA of the CDR3 is TGTGCCAGCAGCCAAGTTCAGGGATCGGGAAACACCATATATTTT. Protein: CASSQVQGSGNTIYF.